This T cell receptor beta chain is from a study of T cell changes during pregnancy in multiple sclerosis. The protocol was immunoSEQ multiplex PCR, while the TCRdb copy is restricted to in-frame clones and leaves out a portion. The sample contains some 20,000 clones, approximately 90% of which appear only once. From germline, CDR1 is MNHEY and CDR2 SVGAGI. The CDR3 extends over 14 amino acids. V was clipped by 5 bases and J by 4 bases; unmatched bases: 6. This sequence originates from a female donor in good health, enrolled as a control in a pregnancy study. The rearrangement joins TRBV6-5 to TRBJ1-2, with TRBD1 matching 8 bases. Sequencing was performed on CD4+ T cells from peripheral blood mononuclear cells, taken in the first trimester of pregnancy. This CDR3 is CASSQNRGFYGYTF. CDR3 bases: TGTGCCAGCAGTCAAAACAGGGGGTTCTATGGCTACACCTTC.